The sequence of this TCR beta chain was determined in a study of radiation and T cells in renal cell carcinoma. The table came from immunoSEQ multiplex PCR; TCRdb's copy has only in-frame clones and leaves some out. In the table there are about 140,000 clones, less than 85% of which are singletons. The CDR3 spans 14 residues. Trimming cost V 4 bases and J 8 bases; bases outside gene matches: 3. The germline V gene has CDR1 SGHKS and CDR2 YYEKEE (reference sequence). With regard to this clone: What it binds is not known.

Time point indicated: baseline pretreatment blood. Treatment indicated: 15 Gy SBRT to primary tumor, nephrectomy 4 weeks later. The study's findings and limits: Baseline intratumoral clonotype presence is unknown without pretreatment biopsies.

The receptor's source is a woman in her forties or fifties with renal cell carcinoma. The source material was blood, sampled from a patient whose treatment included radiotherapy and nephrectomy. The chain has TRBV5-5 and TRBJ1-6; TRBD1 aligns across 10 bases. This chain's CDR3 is CASSAGTGDSPLHF. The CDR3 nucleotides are TGTGCCAGCAGCGCCGGGACAGGGGATTCACCCCTCCACTTT. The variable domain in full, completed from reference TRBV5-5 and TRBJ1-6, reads DAGVTQSPTHLIKTRGQQVTLRCSPISGHKSVSWYQQVLGQGPQFIFQYYEKEERGRGNFPDRFSARQFPNYSSELNVNALLLGDSALYLCASSAGTGDSPLHFGNGTRLTVT.